A selection of T cell receptor beta chains follows, all from one sample in a study of cytomegalovirus exposure and HLA in healthy donors. TCRdb keeps only in-frame clones here, not all; method: immunoSEQ multiplex PCR. The sample includes tens of thousands of clones, 55% to 85% seen only once; the top ten take roughly 10%. The sequencing input was PBMCs. Receptors originate from a woman aged 40 to 49 in good health and CMV-seropositive. Each CDR3 is given with its conserved first and last residue. The order of the fields is CDR3 protein, J gene, V gene.

CDR3: CASSQVGTAEAFF
J: TRBJ1-1
V: TRBV4-3

CDR3: CASGLNRGPEAFF
J: TRBJ1-1
V: TRBV5-8

CDR3: CASMDRGNNEQFF
J: TRBJ2-1
V: TRBV7-9

CDR3: CASSLQGVGEQYF
J: TRBJ2-7
V: TRBV5-1

CDR3: CASSHRGRGETQYF
J: TRBJ2-5
V: TRBV4-3

CDR3: CASSIGERQEAFF
J: TRBJ1-1
V: TRBV19

CDR3: CASSLWGVGYEQYF
J: TRBJ2-7
V: TRBV27

CDR3: CASGGGLDTSYEQYF
J: TRBJ2-7
V: TRBV5-5

CDR3: CASSETGRPYFAGQGYTF
J: TRBJ1-2
V: TRBV2

CDR3: CASSSTEQGNNEQFF
J: TRBJ2-1
V: TRBV7-9

CDR3: CASSEPPGGHGKNIQYF
J: TRBJ2-4
V: TRBV6-1

CDR3: CSVRDIGDYGYTF
J: TRBJ1-2
V: TRBV29-1

CDR3: CATKGVLTYNEQFF
J: TRBJ2-1
V: TRBV27

CDR3: CASGGQGYEQYF
J: TRBJ2-7
V: TRBV19

CDR3: CASSPPSGGAEQYF
J: TRBJ2-7
V: TRBV18

CDR3: CASSARTAGNTIYF
J: TRBJ1-3
V: TRBV6-5

CDR3: CASSQDYGALFF
J: TRBJ2-1
V: TRBV4-3

CDR3: CASTVGQGYGYTF
J: TRBJ1-2
V: TRBV11-2

CDR3: CASTRDLGPYNEQFF
J: TRBJ2-1
V: TRBV2

CDR3: CSVWGLDTEAFF
J: TRBJ1-1
V: TRBV29-1

CDR3: CASSVGNANEQYF
J: -
V: TRBV9

CDR3: CASMLEGPYNEQFF
J: TRBJ2-1
V: TRBV2

CDR3: CSVEDGSKDGGF
J: TRBJ1-2
V: TRBV29-1

CDR3: CASSMRTDTEAFF
J: TRBJ1-1
V: TRBV19

CDR3: CASRSSGANVLTF
J: TRBJ2-6
V: TRBV28

CDR3: CASSEQGNTEAFF
J: TRBJ1-1
V: TRBV6-1

CDR3: CASSWTSGGATGANVLTF
J: TRBJ2-6
V: TRBV5-5

CDR3: CASSLEERGYTEAFF
J: TRBJ1-1
V: TRBV5-1

CDR3: CASSLTAQGRTQYF
J: TRBJ2-3
V: TRBV18

CDR3: CATTRDSSYGYTF
J: TRBJ1-2
V: TRBV19

CDR3: CAGGGSMDSPLHF
J: TRBJ1-6
V: TRBV6-6

CDR3: CASSGTGFGKLDQPQHF
J: TRBJ1-5
V: TRBV28

CDR3: CASSVTGMNTEAFF
J: TRBJ1-1
V: TRBV25-1

CDR3: CAWRGQGNGYTF
J: TRBJ1-2
V: TRBV30

CDR3: CASSLYFTGYTYEQYF
J: TRBJ2-7
V: TRBV28

CDR3: CASSSGTSGMYNEQFF
J: TRBJ2-1
V: TRBV6-5

CDR3: CASSAEGPLNSGNTIYF
J: TRBJ1-3
V: TRBV2

CDR3: CASSLPPGLAASTDTQYF
J: TRBJ2-3
V: TRBV18

CDR3: CASSQLSGSNYNEQFF
J: TRBJ2-1
V: TRBV4-1

CDR3: CASSQSGTGGPPDTQYF
J: TRBJ2-3
V: TRBV4-3

CDR3: CASSPSGQGGTEAFF
J: TRBJ1-1
V: TRBV18

CDR3: CATNQQGNTEAFF
J: TRBJ1-1
V: TRBV2

CDR3: CASSLWQAQYNEQFF
J: TRBJ2-1
V: TRBV5-4

CDR3: CASSLTGGDTEAFF
J: TRBJ1-1
V: TRBV2

CDR3: CASSLRNSPTGANVLTF
J: TRBJ2-6
V: TRBV5-6

CDR3: CASSLLGTGYTDTQYF
J: TRBJ2-3
V: TRBV5-1

CDR3: CASWRAQGAQSGVNEQFF
J: TRBJ2-1
V: TRBV27

CDR3: CASSLGVKHAQETQYF
J: TRBJ2-5
V: TRBV4-1

CDR3: CASSLRRGMGETQYF
J: TRBJ2-5
V: TRBV5-8

CDR3: CASSLASASTDTQYF
J: TRBJ2-3
V: TRBV5-1